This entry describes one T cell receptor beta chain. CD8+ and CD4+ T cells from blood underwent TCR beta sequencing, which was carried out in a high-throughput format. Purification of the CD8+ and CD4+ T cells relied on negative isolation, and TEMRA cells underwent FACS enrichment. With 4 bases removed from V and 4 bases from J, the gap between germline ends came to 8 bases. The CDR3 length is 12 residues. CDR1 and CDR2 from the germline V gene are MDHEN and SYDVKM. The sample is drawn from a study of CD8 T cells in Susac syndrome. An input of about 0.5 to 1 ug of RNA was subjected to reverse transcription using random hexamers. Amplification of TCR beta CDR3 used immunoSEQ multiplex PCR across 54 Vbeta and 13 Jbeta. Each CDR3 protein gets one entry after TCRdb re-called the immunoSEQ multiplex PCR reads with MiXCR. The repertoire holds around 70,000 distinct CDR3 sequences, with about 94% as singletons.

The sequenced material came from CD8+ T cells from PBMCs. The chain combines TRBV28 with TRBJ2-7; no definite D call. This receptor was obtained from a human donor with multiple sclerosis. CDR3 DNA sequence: TGTGCCAGCAGTTCACAGATGTACGAGCAGTACTTC. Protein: CASSSQMYEQYF.